The following is a T cell receptor beta chain sequence with its context. What it binds is unknown. This entry is derived from a study of monozygotic twins with inflammatory bowel disease. The study's findings and limits: Fewer clonotypes were shared with others by IBD patients than by healthy twins, especially with disease activity.

CDR1 is KGHSH, CDR2 LQKENI, per germline. CDR3 size: 15 residues. UMIs containing a 6-nucleotide sample barcode were added via template switching. TCRdb reworked the 5' RACE reads into one entry per CDR3 protein, no DNA. The sample data list roughly 140,000 distinct CDR3 sequences. Sequenced: blood. The chain is built from TRBV18 and TRBJ1-2; checking the TCRdb D call of TRBD1 is not possible without DNA. The receptor comes from a human donor with ulcerative colitis or Crohn's disease, or a healthy co-twin of an affected twin (not recorded which). CDR3 sequence: CASSPPETVYYGYTF.